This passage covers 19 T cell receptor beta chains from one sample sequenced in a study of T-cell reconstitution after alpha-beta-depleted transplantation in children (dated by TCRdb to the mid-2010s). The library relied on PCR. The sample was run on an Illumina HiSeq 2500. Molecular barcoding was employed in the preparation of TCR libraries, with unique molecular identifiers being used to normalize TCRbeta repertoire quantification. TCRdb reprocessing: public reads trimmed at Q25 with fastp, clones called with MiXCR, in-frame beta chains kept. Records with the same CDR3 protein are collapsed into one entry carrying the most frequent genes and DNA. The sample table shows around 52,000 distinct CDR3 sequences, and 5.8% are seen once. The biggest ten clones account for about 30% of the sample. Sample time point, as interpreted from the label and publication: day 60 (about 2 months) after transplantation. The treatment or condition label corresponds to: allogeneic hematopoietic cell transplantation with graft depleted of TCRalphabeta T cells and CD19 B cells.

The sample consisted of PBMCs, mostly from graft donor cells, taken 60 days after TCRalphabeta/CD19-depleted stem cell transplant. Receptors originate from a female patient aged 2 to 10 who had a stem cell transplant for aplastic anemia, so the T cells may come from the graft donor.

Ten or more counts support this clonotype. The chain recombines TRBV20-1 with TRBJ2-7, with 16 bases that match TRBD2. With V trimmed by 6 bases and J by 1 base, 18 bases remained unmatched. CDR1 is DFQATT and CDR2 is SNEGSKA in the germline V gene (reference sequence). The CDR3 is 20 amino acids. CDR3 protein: CSAGTGSGTSGGARSYEQYF. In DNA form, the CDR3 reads TGCAGTGCAGGGACAGGGTCCGGGACTAGCGGGGGGGCGAGGTCCTACGAGCAGTACTTC.

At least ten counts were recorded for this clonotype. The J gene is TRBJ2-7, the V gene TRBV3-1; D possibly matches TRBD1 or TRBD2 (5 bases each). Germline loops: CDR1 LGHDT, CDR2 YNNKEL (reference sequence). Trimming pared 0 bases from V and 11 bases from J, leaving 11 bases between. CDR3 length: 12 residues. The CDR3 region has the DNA TGTGCCAGCAGCCAAGAGGGACGTACGAAGTACTTC. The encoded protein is CASSQEGRTKYF.

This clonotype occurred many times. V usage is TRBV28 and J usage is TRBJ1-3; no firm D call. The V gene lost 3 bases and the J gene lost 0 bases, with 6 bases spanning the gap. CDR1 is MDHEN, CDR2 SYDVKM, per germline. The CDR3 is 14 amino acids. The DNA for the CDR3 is TGTGCCAGCAGTTTGCCCGGCTCTGGAAACACCATATATTTT. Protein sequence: CASSLPGSGNTIYF.

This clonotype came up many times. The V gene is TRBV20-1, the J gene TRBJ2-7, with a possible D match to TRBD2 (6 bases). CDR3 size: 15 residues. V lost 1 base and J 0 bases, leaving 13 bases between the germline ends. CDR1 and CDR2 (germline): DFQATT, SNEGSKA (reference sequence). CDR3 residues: CSARVVGGDSYEQYF. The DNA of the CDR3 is TGCAGTGCTAGAGTTGTGGGCGGGGACTCCTACGAGCAGTACTTC.

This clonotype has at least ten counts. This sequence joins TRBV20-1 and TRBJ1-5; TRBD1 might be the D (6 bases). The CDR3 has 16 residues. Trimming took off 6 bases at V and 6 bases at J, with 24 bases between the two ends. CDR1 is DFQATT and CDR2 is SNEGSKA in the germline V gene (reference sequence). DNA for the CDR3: TGCAGTGCCTCGACGGAGGGGGGCGCCGATTTTCAGCCCCAGCATTTT. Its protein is CSASTEGGADFQPQHF.

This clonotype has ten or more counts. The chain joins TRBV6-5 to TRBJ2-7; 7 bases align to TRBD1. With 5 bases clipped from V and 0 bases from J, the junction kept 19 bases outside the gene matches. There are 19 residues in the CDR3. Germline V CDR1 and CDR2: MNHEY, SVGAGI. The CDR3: CASSVKPPRQGFSSYEQYV. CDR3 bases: TGTGCCAGCAGTGTGAAGCCTCCCCGACAGGGTTTTAGCTCCTACGAGCAGTACGTC.

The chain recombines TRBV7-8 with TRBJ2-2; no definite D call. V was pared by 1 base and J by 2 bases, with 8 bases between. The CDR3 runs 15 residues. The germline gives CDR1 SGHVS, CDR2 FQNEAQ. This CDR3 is CASSLGVRNTGELFF. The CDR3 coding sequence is TGTGCCAGCAGCTTAGGGGTCAGAAACACCGGGGAGCTGTTTTTT.

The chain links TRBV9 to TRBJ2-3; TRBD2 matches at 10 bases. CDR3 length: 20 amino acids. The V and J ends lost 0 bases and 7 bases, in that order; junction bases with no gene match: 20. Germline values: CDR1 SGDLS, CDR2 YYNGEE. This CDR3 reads CASSVGHPASGSIDSYTQYF. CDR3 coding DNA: TGTGCCAGCAGCGTAGGCCACCCCGCTAGCGGGAGTATCGATTCGTATACGCAGTATTTT.

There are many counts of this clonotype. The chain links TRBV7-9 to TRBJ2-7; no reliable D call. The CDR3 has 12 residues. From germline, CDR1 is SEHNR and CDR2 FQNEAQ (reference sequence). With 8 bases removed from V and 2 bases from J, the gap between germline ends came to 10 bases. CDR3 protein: CASSLSTYEQYF. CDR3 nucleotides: TGTGCCAGCTCGCTTAGCACCTACGAGCAGTACTTC.

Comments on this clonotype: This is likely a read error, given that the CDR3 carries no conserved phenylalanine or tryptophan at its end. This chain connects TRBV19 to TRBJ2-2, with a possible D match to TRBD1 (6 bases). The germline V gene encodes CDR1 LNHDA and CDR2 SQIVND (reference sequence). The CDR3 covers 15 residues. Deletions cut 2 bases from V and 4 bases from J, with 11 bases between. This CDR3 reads CASSIRTDITGELFV. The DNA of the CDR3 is TGTGCCAGTAGTATAAGGACAGATATCACCGGGGAGCTGTTTGTT.

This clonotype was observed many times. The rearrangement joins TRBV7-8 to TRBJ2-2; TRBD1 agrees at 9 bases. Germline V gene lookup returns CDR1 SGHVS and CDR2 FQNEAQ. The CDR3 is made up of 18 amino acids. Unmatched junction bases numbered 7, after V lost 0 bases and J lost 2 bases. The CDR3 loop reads CASSLAMGQGGNTGELFF. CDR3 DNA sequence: TGTGCCAGCAGCTTAGCAATGGGACAGGGAGGTAACACCGGGGAGCTGTTTTTT.

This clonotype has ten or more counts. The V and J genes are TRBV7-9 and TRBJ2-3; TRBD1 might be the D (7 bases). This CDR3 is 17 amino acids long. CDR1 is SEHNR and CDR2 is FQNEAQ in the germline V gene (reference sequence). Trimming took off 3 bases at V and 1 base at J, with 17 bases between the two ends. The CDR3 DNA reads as TGTGCCAGCAGCTTTCCAGGGGGAGGTCCAGGCACAGATACGCAGTATTTT. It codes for CASSFPGGGPGTDTQYF. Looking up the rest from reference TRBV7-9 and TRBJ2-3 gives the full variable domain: DTGVSQNPRHKITKRGQNVTFRCDPISEHNRLYWYRQTLGQGPEFLTYFQNEAQLEKSRLLSDRFSAERPKGSFSTLEIQRTEQGDSAMYLCASSFPGGGPGTDTQYFGPGTRLTVL.

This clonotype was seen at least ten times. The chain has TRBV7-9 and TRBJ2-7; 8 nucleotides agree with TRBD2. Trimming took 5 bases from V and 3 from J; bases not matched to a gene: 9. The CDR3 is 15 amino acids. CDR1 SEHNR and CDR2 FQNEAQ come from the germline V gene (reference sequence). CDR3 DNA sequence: TGTGCCAGCAGCCTGGGGGCGGGAGGTAGCTACGAGCAGTACTTC. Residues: CASSLGAGGSYEQYF.

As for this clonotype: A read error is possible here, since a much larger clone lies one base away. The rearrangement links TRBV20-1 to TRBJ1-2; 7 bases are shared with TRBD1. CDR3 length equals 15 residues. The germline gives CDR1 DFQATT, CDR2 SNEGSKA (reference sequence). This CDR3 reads CSARDLEGANYGCTF. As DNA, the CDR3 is TGCAGTGCTAGAGATTTAGAGGGGGCGAACTATGGCTGCACCTTC.

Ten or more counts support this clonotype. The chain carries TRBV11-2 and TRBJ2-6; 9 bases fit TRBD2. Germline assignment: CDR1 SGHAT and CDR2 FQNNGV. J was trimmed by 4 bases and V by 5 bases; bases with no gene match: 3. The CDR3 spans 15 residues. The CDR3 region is CASSPGLAGANVLTF. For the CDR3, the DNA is TGTGCCAGCAGCCCGGGACTAGCCGGGGCCAACGTCCTGACTTTC. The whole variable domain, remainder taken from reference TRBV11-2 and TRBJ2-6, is EAGVAQSPRYKIIEKRQSVAFWCNPISGHATLYWYQQILGQGPKLLIQFQNNGVVDDSQLPKDRFSAERLKGVDSTLKIQPAKLEDSAVYLCASSPGLAGANVLTFGAGSRLTVL.

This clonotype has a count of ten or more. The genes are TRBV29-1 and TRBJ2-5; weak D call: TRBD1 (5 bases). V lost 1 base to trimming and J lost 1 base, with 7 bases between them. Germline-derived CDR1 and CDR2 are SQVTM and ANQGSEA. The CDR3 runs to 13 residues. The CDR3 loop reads CSVEGQIQETQYF. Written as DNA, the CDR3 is TGCAGCGTTGAAGGACAGATCCAAGAGACCCAGTACTTC.

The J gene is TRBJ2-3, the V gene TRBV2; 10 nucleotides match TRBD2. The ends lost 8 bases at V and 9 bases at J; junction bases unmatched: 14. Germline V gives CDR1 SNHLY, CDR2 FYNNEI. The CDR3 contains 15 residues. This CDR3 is CASREERGGIGTQYF. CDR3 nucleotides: TGTGCCAGCCGAGAGGAGCGGGGGGGCATTGGAACGCAGTATTTT.

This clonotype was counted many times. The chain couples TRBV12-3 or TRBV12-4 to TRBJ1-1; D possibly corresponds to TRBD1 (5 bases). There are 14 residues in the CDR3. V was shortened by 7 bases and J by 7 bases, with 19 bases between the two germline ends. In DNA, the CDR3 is TGTGCCAGCACCAGTGGGACCCAAAAGAATGAAGCTTTCTTT. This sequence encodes CASTSGTQKNEAFF.

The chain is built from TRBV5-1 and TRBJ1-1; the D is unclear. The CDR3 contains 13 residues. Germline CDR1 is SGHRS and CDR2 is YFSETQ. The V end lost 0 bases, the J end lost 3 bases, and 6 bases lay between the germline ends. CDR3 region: CASSLARYTEAFF. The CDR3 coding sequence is TGCGCCAGCAGCTTGGCAAGGTACACTGAAGCTTTCTTT.